This TCR beta chain was identified during a study of quantifying T cell responses using KT2 cells. Overall study: RNA was reverse transcribed with TCR alpha and beta constant-region primers. The second PCR ran as a qPCR until a predetermined fluorescence threshold was reached.

A single-stranded UMI oligo with SP2 sequence was ligated to cDNA 3' ends. An equimolar mix of RC1.1 and RC1.2 primed the beta chain across TRBC1 and TRBC2. From the UMI-ligation and nested PCR reads, TCRdb called clonotypes with MiXCR, one entry per CDR3 protein. The top ten hold around 9.3% of the sample, which has just under 50,000 distinct CDR3 sequences, around a tenth seen once. Germline CDR1 reads SGHDN; CDR2 reads FVKESK. V was clipped by 2 bases and J by 7 bases, with 16 bases between them. The CDR3 runs to 15 residues. This TCR was sampled from a human donor. Material: PBMCs spiked with cells of the T cell clone KT2. The chain couples TRBV14 to TRBJ2-3; perhaps TRBD2 as D (7 bases). CDR3 DNA sequence: TGTGCCAGCAGCCAACTCAGGGGAGGGGGATATACGCAGTATTTT. Translating gives CASSQLRGGGYTQYF.